These 10 T cell receptor beta chains were sequenced from one sample in a study of T cell repertoires in cytomegalovirus infection. TCRdb re-analysed the reads in MiXCR, keeping a single row per CDR3 protein. The sample consists of about 830,000 distinct CDR3 sequences, approximately 32% of them appearing once. What these receptors recognize is not known. Source: cultured CD8+ T cells from PBMCs, taken from culture after CMV antigen stimulation. These receptors were collected from a human donor in good health (CMV status not recorded). Some clones in this sample may be carry-over from other donors' samples.

This clonotype was observed a single time. The junction differs from germline at one of its ends, possibly a read error. This rearrangement joins TRBV6-8 to TRBJ1-1, with 7 bases matching TRBD1. Germline V gives CDR1 MNHGY, CDR2 SAAAGT. The CDR3 covers 14 residues. The CDR3 here is CVSIGDRDNTEAFF. CDR3 bases: TGTGTCAGCATAGGTGACAGGGATAACACTGAAGCTTTCTTT.

The genes are TRBV7-8 and TRBJ2-3, with D maybe TRBD2 (5 bases). This CDR3 has 16 amino acids. V lost 4 bases, J lost 0 bases, and 14 bases lay in between. Germline V gene lookup returns CDR1 SGHVS and CDR2 FQNEAQ. The CDR3 coding sequence is TGTGCCAGCAGCTCGCGAGAGGGAATCAGCACAGATACGCAGTATTTT. This gives the protein CASSSREGISTDTQYF. The variable domain in full, completed from reference TRBV7-8 and TRBJ2-3, reads GAGVSQSPRYKVAKRGQDVALRCDPISGHVSLFWYQQALGQGPEFLTYFQNEAQLDKSGLPSDRFFAERPEGSVSTLKIQRTQQEDSAVYLCASSSREGISTDTQYFGPGTRLTVL.

As regards this clonotype: One junction end disagrees with the germline gene, perhaps due to a read error. The chain combines TRBV27 with TRBJ2-3, with 9 bases lining up with TRBD1. Germline loops: CDR1 MNHEY, CDR2 SMNVEV (reference sequence). The CDR3 sequence is 16 residues long. The CDR3 loop is CASGLTRTGVTDTQYF. DNA for the CDR3: TGTGCCAGCGGTTTAACAAGGACAGGGGTGACAGATACGCAGTATTTT.

The rearrangement joins TRBV27 to TRBJ2-3, with D perhaps TRBD1 (6 bases). Trimming shortened V by 4 bases and J by 1 base, and 12 bases separated the two germline ends. CDR1 and CDR2 (germline): MNHEY, SMNVEV (reference sequence). CDR3 length equals 15 residues. The chain's CDR3 is CASSYLPGGTDTQYF. The DNA for the CDR3 is TGTGCCAGCAGTTATTTGCCAGGGGGCACAGATACGCAGTATTTT.

The table lists this clonotype with many counts. The CDR3 DNA sequence: TGTGCCAGCAGCTTATCGGTGTCAGGCGCCGACGCTGAAGCTTTCTTT. Protein product: CASSLSVSGADAEAFF. The chain couples TRBV7-6 to TRBJ1-1, with D unresolved. Germline V gene data show CDR1 as SGHVS and CDR2 as FNYEAQ. V was shortened by 2 bases and J by 6 bases, with 19 bases between the two germline ends. The length of the CDR3 is 16 residues. Full variable domain (remainder filled in from reference TRBV7-6 and TRBJ1-1): GAGVSQSPRYKVTKRGQDVALRCDPISGHVSLYWYRQALGQGPEFLTYFNYEAQQDKSGLPNDRFSAERPEGSISTLTIQRTEQRDSAMYRCASSLSVSGADAEAFFGQGTRLTVV.

The rearrangement uses TRBV2 and TRBJ1-2; D is ambiguous. In germline, CDR1 is SNHLY, CDR2 FYNNEI. Trimming stripped 0 bases from V and 4 bases from J, with 12 bases between. The CDR3 contains 15 residues. In DNA, the CDR3 is TGTGCCAGCAGTGAAGCGGAAAGGGTCGGCTATGGCTACACCTTC. This gives the protein CASSEAERVGYGYTF.

The chain combines TRBV9 with TRBJ1-2, with a weak D call TRBD1 (6 bases). Trimming cost V 6 bases and J 4 bases, with 13 bases left between them. Germline values: CDR1 SGDLS, CDR2 YYNGEE. This CDR3 has 13 residues. The chain's CDR3 is CASIGGLGYGYTF. The CDR3 nucleotides are TGTGCCAGCATTGGGGGCCTAGGCTATGGCTACACCTTC. The full variable domain, rest sourced from reference TRBV9 and TRBJ1-2, is DSGVTQTPKHLITATGQRVTLRCSPRSGDLSVYWYQQSLDQGLQFLIQYYNGEERAKGNILERFSAQQFPDLHSELNLSSLELGDSALYFCASIGGLGYGYTFGSGTRLTVV.

With regard to this clonotype: One end of the junction fails to match germline, which may point to a read error. The rearrangement links TRBV27 to TRBJ2-1; perhaps TRBD2 as D (5 bases). CDR1 MNHEY and CDR2 SMNVEV come from the germline V gene (reference sequence). The length of the CDR3 is 16 residues. Here the CDR3 reads CANSSRTGSWYNEQFF. The CDR3 DNA reads as TGTGCCAACAGTTCCCGGACTGGCTCGTGGTACAATGAGCAGTTCTTC.

The chain uses TRBV19 and TRBJ2-2; possibly TRBD2 for D (6 bases). CDR1 is LNHDA and CDR2 is SQIVND in the germline V gene (reference sequence). The germline V and J ends were trimmed by 7 bases and 4 bases, with 16 bases remaining between them. The CDR3 covers 15 residues. Here the CDR3 DNA reads TGTGCCAGTATAGGGATTAGCGGCCCCACCGGGGAGCTGTTTTTT. Residues: CASIGISGPTGELFF.

The chain couples TRBV2 to TRBJ2-2; no clear D gene. The germline CDR1 and CDR2 sequences are SNHLY and FYNNEI. Trimming shortened V by 10 bases and J by 0 bases, and 9 bases separated the two germline ends. The CDR3 sequence is 13 residues long. This chain's CDR3 is CATLTANTGELFF. The CDR3 nucleotides are TGTGCCACCCTGACCGCGAACACCGGGGAGCTGTTTTTT. Looking up the rest from reference TRBV2 and TRBJ2-2 gives the full variable domain: EPEVTQTPSHQVTQMGQEVILRCVPISNHLYFYWYRQILGQKVEFLVSFYNNEISEKSEIFDDQFSVERPDGSNFTLKIRSTKLEDSAMYFCATLTANTGELFFGEGSRLTVL.